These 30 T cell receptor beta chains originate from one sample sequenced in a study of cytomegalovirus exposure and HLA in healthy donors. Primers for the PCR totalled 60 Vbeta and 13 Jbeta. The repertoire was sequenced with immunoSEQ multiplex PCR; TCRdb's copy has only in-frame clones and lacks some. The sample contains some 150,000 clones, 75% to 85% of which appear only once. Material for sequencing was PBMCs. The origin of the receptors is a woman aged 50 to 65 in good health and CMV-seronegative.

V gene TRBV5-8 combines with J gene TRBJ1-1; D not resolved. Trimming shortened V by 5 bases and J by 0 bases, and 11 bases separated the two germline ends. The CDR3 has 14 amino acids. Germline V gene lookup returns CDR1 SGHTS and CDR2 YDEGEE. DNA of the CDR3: TGTGCCAGCAGATTGAGAGAGGTGAACACTGAAGCTTTCTTT. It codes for CASRLREVNTEAFF. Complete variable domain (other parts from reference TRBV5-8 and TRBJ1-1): EAGVTQSPTHLIKTRGQQATLRCSPISGHTSVYWYQQALGLGLQFLLWYDEGEERNRGNFPPRFSGRQFPNYSSELNVNALELEDSALYLCASRLREVNTEAFFGQGTRLTVV.

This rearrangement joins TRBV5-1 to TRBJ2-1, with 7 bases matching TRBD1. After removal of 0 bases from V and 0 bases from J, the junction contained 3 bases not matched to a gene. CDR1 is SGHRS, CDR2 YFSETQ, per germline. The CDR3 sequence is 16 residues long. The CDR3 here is CASSLDRGSSYNEQFF. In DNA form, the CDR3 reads TGCGCCAGCAGCTTGGACAGGGGTAGCTCCTACAATGAGCAGTTCTTC.

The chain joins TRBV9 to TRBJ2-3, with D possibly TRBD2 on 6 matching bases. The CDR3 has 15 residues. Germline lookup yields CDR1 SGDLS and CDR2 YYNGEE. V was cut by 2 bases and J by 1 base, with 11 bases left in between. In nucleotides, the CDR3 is TGTGCCAGCAGCGTGGGGGGAGCAGGCACAGATACGCAGTATTTT. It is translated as CASSVGGAGTDTQYF.

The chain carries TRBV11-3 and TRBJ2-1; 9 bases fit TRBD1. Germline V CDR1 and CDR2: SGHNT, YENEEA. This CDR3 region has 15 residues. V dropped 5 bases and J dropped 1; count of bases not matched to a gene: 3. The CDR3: CASSVGQGSYNEQFF. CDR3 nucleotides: TGTGCCAGCAGCGTGGGACAGGGATCCTACAATGAGCAGTTCTTC. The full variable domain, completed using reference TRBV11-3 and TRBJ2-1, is EAGVVQSPRYKIIEKKQPVAFWCNPISGHNTLYWYLQNLGQGPELLIRYENEEAVDDSQLPKDRFSAERLKGVDSTLKIQPAELGDSAVYLCASSVGQGSYNEQFFGPGTRLTVL.

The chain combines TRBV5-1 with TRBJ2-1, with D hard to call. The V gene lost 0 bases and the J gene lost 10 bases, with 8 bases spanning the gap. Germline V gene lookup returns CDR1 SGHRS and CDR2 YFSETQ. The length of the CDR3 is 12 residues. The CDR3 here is CASSLDLEEQFF. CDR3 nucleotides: TGCGCCAGCAGCTTGGACCTGGAGGAGCAGTTCTTC.

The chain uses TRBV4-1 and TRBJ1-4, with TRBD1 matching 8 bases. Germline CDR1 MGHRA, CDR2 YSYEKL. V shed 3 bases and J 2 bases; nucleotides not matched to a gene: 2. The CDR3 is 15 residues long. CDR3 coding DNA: TGCGCCAGCAGCCACAGGGGGCCCACTAATGAAAAACTGTTTTTT. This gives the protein CASSHRGPTNEKLFF.

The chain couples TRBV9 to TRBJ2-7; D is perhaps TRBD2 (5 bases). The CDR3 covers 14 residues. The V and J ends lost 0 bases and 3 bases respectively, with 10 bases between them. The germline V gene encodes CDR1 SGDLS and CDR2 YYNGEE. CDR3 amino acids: CASSVASSNYEQYF. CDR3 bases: TGTGCCAGCAGCGTAGCTAGCTCCAACTACGAGCAGTACTTC. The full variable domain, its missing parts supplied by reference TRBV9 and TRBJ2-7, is DSGVTQTPKHLITATGQRVTLRCSPRSGDLSVYWYQQSLDQGLQFLIQYYNGEERAKGNILERFSAQQFPDLHSELNLSSLELGDSALYFCASSVASSNYEQYFGPGTRLTVT.

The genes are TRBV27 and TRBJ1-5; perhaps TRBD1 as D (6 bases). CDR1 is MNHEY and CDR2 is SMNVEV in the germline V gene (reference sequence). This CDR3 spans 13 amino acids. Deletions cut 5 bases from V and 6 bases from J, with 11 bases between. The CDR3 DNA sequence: TGTGCCAGCAGTCTCTCAGGGGTTCAGCCCCAGCATTTT. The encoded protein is CASSLSGVQPQHF.

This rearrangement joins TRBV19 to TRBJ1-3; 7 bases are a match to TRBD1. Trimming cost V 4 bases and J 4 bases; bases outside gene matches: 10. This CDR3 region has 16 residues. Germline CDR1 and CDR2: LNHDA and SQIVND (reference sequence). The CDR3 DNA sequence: TGTGCCAGTAGTACCGGAGAGACAGGGAGCGGAAACACCATATATTTT. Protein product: CASSTGETGSGNTIYF.

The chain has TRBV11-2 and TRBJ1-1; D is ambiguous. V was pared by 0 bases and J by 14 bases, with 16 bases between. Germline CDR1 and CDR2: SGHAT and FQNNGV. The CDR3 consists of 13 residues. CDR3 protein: CASSLDFEGRGFF. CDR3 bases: TGTGCCAGCAGCTTAGATTTTGAGGGCAGAGGGTTCTTT.

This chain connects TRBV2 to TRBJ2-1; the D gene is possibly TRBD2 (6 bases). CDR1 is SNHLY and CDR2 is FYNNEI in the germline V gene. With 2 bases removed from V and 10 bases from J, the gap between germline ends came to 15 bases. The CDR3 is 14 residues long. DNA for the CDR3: TGTGCCAGCAGTGAACTCTTATCAGGGAGGGAGCAGTTCTTC. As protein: CASSELLSGREQFF.

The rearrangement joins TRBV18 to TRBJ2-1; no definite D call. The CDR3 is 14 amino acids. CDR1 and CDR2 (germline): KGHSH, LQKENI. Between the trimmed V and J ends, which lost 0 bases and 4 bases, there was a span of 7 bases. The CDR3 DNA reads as TGTGCCAGCTCACCACCGACACCTTACAATGAGCAGTTCTTC. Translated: CASSPPTPYNEQFF.

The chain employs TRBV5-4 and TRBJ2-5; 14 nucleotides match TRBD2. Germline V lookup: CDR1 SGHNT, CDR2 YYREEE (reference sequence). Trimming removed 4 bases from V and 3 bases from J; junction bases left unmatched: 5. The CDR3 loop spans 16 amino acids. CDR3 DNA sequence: TGTGCCAGCAGCCCCCAGGGACTAGCGGGAGAAGAGACCCAGTACTTC. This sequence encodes CASSPQGLAGEETQYF.

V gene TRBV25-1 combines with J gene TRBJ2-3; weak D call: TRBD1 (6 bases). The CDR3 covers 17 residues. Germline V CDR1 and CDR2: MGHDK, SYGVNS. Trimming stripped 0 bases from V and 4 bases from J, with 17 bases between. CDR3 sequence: CASSEYFVEGESDTQYF. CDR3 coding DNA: TGTGCCAGCAGTGAATATTTTGTCGAGGGGGAATCAGATACGCAGTATTTT.

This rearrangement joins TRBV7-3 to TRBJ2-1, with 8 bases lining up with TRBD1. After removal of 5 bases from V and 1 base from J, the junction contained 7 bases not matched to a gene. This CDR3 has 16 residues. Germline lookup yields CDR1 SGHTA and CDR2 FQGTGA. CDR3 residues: CASSPSQGASYNEQFF. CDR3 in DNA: TGTGCCAGCAGCCCTTCGCAGGGGGCATCCTACAATGAGCAGTTCTTC. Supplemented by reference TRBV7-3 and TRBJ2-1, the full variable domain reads GAGVSQTPSNKVTEKGKYVELRCDPISGHTALYWYRQSLGQGPEFLIYFQGTGAADDSGLPNDRFFAVRPEGSVSTLKIQRTERGDSAVYLCASSPSQGASYNEQFFGPGTRLTVL.

The CDR3 DNA follows: TGTGCCTGGAGTGTACTAGCGGGAGCCATCGGGGAGCTGTTTTTT. Protein sequence: CAWSVLAGAIGELFF. This chain connects TRBV30 to TRBJ2-2; 11 nucleotides align to TRBD2. V dropped 0 bases and J dropped 7; count of bases not matched to a gene: 4. The germline V gene encodes CDR1 GTSNPN and CDR2 SVGIG (reference sequence). CDR3 length: 15 amino acids.

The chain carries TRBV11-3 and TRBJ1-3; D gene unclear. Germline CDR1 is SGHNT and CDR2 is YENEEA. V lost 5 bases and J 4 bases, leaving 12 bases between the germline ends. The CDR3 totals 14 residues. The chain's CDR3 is CASSTSGSGNTIYF. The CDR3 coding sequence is TGTGCCAGCAGCACCTCGGGTTCAGGAAACACCATATATTTT.

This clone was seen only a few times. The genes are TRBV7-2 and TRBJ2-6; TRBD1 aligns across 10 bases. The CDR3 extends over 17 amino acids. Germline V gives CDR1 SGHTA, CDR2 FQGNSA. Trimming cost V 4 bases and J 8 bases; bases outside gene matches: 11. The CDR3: CASSSSDRGQGTNVLTF. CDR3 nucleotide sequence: TGTGCCAGCAGCTCTTCAGACAGGGGGCAGGGCACCAACGTCCTGACTTTC.

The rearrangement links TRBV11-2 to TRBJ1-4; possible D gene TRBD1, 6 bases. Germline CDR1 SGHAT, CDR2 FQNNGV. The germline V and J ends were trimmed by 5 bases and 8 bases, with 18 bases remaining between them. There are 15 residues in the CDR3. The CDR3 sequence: CASSHGGGGNEKLFF. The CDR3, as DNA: TGTGCCAGCAGCCACGGGGGGGGCGGTAACGAAAAACTGTTTTTT.

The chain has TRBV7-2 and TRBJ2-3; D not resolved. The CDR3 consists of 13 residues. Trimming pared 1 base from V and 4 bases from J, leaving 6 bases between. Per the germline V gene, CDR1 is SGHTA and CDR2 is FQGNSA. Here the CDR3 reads CASSLGGSDTQYF. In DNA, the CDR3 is TGTGCCAGCAGCTTAGGCGGTTCAGATACGCAGTATTTT.

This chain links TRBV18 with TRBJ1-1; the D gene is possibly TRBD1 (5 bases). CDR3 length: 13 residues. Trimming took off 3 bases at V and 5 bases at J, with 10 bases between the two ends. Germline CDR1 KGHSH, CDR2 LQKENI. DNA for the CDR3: TGTGCCAGCTCACCTGGGGCCGGGACTGAAGCTTTCTTT. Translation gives CASSPGAGTEAFF.

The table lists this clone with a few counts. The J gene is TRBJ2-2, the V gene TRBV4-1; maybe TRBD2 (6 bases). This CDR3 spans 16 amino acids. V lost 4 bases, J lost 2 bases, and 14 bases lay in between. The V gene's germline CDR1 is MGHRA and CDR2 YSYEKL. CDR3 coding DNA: TGCGCCAGCAGCCCGAAGGTGGGGGGAAACACCGGGGAGCTGTTTTTT. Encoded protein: CASSPKVGGNTGELFF.

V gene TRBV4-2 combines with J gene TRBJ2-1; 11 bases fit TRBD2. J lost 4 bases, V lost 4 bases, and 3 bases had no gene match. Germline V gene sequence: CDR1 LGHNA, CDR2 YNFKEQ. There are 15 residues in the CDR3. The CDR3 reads CASSRGLAGYNEQFF. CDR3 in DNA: TGTGCCAGCAGCCGCGGACTAGCGGGTTACAATGAGCAGTTCTTC.

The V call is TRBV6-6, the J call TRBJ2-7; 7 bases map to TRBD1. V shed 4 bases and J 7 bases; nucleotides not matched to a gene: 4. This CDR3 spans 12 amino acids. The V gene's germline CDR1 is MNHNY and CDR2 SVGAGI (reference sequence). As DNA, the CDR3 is TGTGCCAGCAGTTCCAGGGGGATTGAGCAGTACTTC. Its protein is CASSSRGIEQYF.

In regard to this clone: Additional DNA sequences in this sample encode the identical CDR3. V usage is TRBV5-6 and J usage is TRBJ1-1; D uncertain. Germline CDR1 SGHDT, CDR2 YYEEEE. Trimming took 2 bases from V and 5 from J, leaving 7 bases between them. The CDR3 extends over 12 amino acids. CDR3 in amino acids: CASSFGDTEAFF. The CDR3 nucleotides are TGTGCCAGCAGCTTCGGGGATACTGAAGCTTTCTTT.

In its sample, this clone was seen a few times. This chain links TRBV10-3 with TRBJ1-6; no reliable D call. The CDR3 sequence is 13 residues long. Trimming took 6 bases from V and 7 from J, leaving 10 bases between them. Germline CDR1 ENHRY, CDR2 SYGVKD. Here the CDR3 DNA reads TGTGCCATCAGCCCGGGTACGAATTCACCCCTCCACTTT. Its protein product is CAISPGTNSPLHF.

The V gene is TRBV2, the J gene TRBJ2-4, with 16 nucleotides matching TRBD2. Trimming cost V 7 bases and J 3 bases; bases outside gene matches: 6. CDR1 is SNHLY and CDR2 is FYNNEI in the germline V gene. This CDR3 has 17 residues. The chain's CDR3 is CASIGTSGRAGKNIQYF. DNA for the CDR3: TGTGCCAGCATTGGGACTAGCGGGAGGGCCGGCAAAAACATTCAGTACTTC. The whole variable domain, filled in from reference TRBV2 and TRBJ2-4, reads EPEVTQTPSHQVTQMGQEVILRCVPISNHLYFYWYRQILGQKVEFLVSFYNNEISEKSEIFDDQFSVERPDGSNFTLKIRSTKLEDSAMYFCASIGTSGRAGKNIQYFGAGTRLSVL.

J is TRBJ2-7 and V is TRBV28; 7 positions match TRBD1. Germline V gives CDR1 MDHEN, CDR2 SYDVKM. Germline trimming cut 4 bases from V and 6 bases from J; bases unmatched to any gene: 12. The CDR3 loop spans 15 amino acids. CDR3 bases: TGTGCCAGCAGTTATAGTGACAGGGTTTACACCGAGCAGTACTTC. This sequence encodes CASSYSDRVYTEQYF.

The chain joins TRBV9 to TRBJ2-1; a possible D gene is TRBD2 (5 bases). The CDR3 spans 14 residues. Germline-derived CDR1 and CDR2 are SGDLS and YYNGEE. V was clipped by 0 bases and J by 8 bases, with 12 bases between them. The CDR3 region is CASSVAGISHEQFF. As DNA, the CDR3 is TGTGCCAGCAGCGTAGCCGGGATTTCACATGAGCAGTTCTTC.

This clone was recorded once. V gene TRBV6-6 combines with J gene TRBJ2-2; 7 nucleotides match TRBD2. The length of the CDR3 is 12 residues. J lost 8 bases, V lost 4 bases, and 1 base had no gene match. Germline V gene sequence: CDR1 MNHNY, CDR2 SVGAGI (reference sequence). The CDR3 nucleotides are TGTGCCAGCAGTTCACTAGCGGGGGAGCTGTTTTTT. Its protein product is CASSSLAGELFF.